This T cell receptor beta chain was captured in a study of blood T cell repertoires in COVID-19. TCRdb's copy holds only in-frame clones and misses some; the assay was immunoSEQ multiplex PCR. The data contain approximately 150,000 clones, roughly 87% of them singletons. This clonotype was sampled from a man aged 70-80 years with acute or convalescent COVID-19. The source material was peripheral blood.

Here the CDR3 reads CASSDAGDRVGTEAFF. The CDR3 DNA reads TGTGCCAGCAGTGACGCCGGGGACAGGGTTGGCACTGAAGCTTTCTTT. The rearrangement joins TRBV2 to TRBJ1-1, with 9 bases aligning to TRBD1. This CDR3 has 16 residues. Per germline, CDR1 SNHLY and CDR2 FYNNEI. J gave up 4 bases and V 3 bases, and 9 bases lay outside the gene matches.